The 29 T cell receptor beta chains reported below all come from one sample, sequenced in a study of shared clonotypes between healthy human individuals. Naive CD8 isolation took CD45RO-negative cells positively selected for CCR7 and excluded terminally differentiated effector memory CD45RA+ cells. Libraries were prepared by immunoSEQ multiplex PCR; TCRdb keeps only in-frame clonotypes and omits some of them. Among 2 million to 2.5 million clones listed, approximately 94% were seen once. Sequenced sample: naive CD8+ T cells sorted from blood. The receptor source for this set is a man younger than 30 in good health.

The rearrangement joins TRBV27 to TRBJ2-7, with 11 bases matching TRBD2. There are 17 residues in the CDR3. The V segment lost 5 bases and the J segment 5 bases; nucleotides outside the gene matches: 14. Per germline, CDR1 MNHEY and CDR2 SMNVEV (reference sequence). CDR3 region: CASSKRLAGPLLDEQYF. CDR3 DNA sequence: TGTGCCAGCAGTAAGAGACTAGCGGGGCCGCTCCTAGACGAGCAGTACTTC.

As regards this clone: A much more abundant neighbour one base away suggests this may be a read error. This chain joins TRBV27 and TRBJ2-2; unclear D gene. Germline values: CDR1 MNHEY, CDR2 SMNVEV (reference sequence). The CDR3 is made up of 12 amino acids. Trimming shortened V by 5 bases and J by 1 base, and 2 bases separated the two germline ends. The DNA for the CDR3 is TGTGCCAGCAGTGAGAACACCGGGGAGCTGTTTTTT. This translates into CASSENTGELFF.

This sequence joins TRBV4-2 and TRBJ1-1, with 9 bases identical to TRBD1. The V gene end was trimmed by 0 bases and the J gene end by 4 bases; junction bases not matched to a gene: 3. This CDR3 spans 15 amino acids. Looked up from germline, CDR1 is LGHNA and CDR2 is YNFKEQ. The chain's CDR3 is CASSQEQGAPTEAFF. The CDR3 DNA reads TGTGCCAGCAGCCAAGAACAGGGGGCGCCCACTGAAGCTTTCTTT.

V is TRBV7-8 and J is TRBJ2-7; D is perhaps TRBD1 (5 bases). The CDR3 has 15 residues. The germline V gene encodes CDR1 SGHVS and CDR2 FQNEAQ. V lost 1 base and J lost 3, with 13 bases in between. The CDR3 DNA follows: TGTGCCAGCAGCTTAGGTTGGGGCAGTCTCTACGAGCAGTACTTC. It encodes CASSLGWGSLYEQYF. Using reference TRBV7-8 and TRBJ2-7 for the parts outside the CDR3, the full variable domain is GAGVSQSPRYKVAKRGQDVALRCDPISGHVSLFWYQQALGQGPEFLTYFQNEAQLDKSGLPSDRFFAERPEGSVSTLKIQRTQQEDSAVYLCASSLGWGSLYEQYFGPGTRLTVT.

Notes on this clone: At the DNA level, this CDR3 is encoded by other sequences in the same sample as well. This chain links TRBV15 with TRBJ1-1; the match to TRBD1 covers 10 bases. The CDR3 contains 15 residues. Unmatched junction bases numbered 1, after V lost 3 bases and J lost 0 bases. Germline assignment: CDR1 LNHNV and CDR2 YYDKDF (reference sequence). As DNA, the CDR3 is TGTGCCACCAGCAGGGGACAGGGGATGAACACTGAAGCTTTCTTT. This gives the protein CATSRGQGMNTEAFF.

This chain links TRBV9 with TRBJ2-2; 7 bases line up with TRBD1. The CDR3 extends over 16 amino acids. V lost 3 bases and J lost 5; bases outside the gene matches: 10. The germline V gene has CDR1 SGDLS and CDR2 YYNGEE. CDR3 nucleotide sequence: TGTGCCAGCAGCGCCCATCAGGGGGTGAGGACCGGGGAGCTGTTTTTT. It encodes CASSAHQGVRTGELFF. Complete variable domain (other parts from reference TRBV9 and TRBJ2-2): DSGVTQTPKHLITATGQRVTLRCSPRSGDLSVYWYQQSLDQGLQFLIQYYNGEERAKGNILERFSAQQFPDLHSELNLSSLELGDSALYFCASSAHQGVRTGELFFGEGSRLTVL.

The rearrangement joins TRBV6-4 to TRBJ1-6; possibly TRBD1 for D (5 bases). CDR3 length: 15 residues. Trimming took off 6 bases at V and 5 bases at J, with 14 bases between the two ends. Germline CDR1 MRHNA, CDR2 SNTAGT. CDR3 DNA sequence: TGTGCCAGCAGAATTCTCTGGGGGGATAATTCACCCCTCCACTTT. The encoded protein is CASRILWGDNSPLHF.

Worth noting for this clone: Other DNA sequences of this sample code for an identical CDR3. This sequence joins TRBV4-1 and TRBJ2-7; 7 bases line up with TRBD1. J was trimmed by 3 bases and V by 3 bases; bases with no gene match: 2. Germline CDR1 is MGHRA and CDR2 is YSYEKL. The CDR3 length is 13 residues. CDR3 in amino acids: CASSHRQGYEQYF. The CDR3 DNA follows: TGCGCCAGCAGCCACCGACAGGGCTACGAGCAGTACTTC.

Concerning this clone: This specimen includes other DNA sequences encoding the same CDR3. The chain joins TRBV30 to TRBJ2-5; 9 nucleotides line up with TRBD2. The junction had 4 bases not matched to a gene; V was cut back by 0 bases and J by 5 bases. Germline V CDR1 and CDR2: GTSNPN, SVGIG (reference sequence). The CDR3 spans 14 residues. CDR3 DNA sequence: TGTGCCTGGAGTGTACTCGCGGGAGGGGAGACCCAGTACTTC. Amino acid sequence: CAWSVLAGGETQYF.

V gene TRBV28 combines with J gene TRBJ1-2; 8 bases are a match to TRBD1. Germline V gene data show CDR1 as MDHEN and CDR2 as SYDVKM. The CDR3 spans 15 residues. The J segment lost 4 bases and the V segment lost 2 bases, leaving 6 bases of the junction unmatched. CDR3 residues: CASSLIRDRPYGYTF. CDR3 DNA sequence: TGTGCCAGCAGTTTAATCAGGGACAGGCCCTATGGCTACACCTTC.

This rearrangement joins TRBV6-5 to TRBJ2-3, with a weak D call TRBD2 (5 bases). V gave up 0 bases and J gave up 5 bases, with 9 bases separating them. Germline V gene sequence: CDR1 MNHEY, CDR2 SVGAGI. CDR3 length: 14 amino acids. The CDR3 DNA follows: TGTGCCAGCAGTTACTCGAGAGGGCTAGATACGCAGTATTTT. Amino acids: CASSYSRGLDTQYF.

The V gene is TRBV6-5, the J gene TRBJ2-7; either TRBD1 or TRBD2 may fit D (5 bases each). CDR1 and CDR2 (germline): MNHEY, SVGAGI. With 4 bases removed from V and 0 bases from J, the gap between germline ends came to 16 bases. The CDR3 length is 16 residues. This CDR3 reads CASSFSGTAISYEQYF. The CDR3 DNA follows: TGTGCCAGCAGTTTCTCCGGGACGGCGATCTCCTACGAGCAGTACTTC.

The CDR3 nucleotides read TGTGCCAGCAGCCCCCACGGAGGGGGGGCCGCAGATACGCAGTATTTT. Encoded protein: CASSPHGGGAADTQYF. J is TRBJ2-3 and V is TRBV9, with D perhaps TRBD2 (7 bases). The CDR3 consists of 16 residues. Trimming cost V 4 bases and J 4 bases, with 19 bases left between them. Germline lookup yields CDR1 SGDLS and CDR2 YYNGEE.

This sequence joins TRBV9 and TRBJ2-6, with D possibly being TRBD1 (5 bases). Per germline, CDR1 SGDLS and CDR2 YYNGEE. This CDR3 is 17 amino acids long. V lost 0 bases, J lost 4 bases, and 14 bases lay in between. The CDR3 loop reads CASSVDPGQGGANVLTF. As DNA, the CDR3 is TGTGCCAGCAGCGTAGATCCAGGGCAGGGAGGGGCCAACGTCCTGACTTTC.

Details on this clone: Other DNA sequences in this specimen translate into the identical CDR3. The rearrangement joins TRBV6-5 to TRBJ2-5; 10 bases match TRBD2. The V segment lost 3 bases and the J segment 4 bases; nucleotides outside the gene matches: 5. This CDR3 has 15 residues. Germline loops: CDR1 MNHEY, CDR2 SVGAGI. The CDR3 loop reads CASSYLAGVGETQYF. CDR3 bases: TGTGCCAGCAGTTATCTAGCGGGAGTTGGAGAGACCCAGTACTTC.

The chain uses TRBV6-6 and TRBJ1-6; D might be TRBD1 (5 bases). Looked up from germline, CDR1 is MNHNY and CDR2 is SVGAGI (reference sequence). This CDR3 comprises 14 residues. V was clipped by 4 bases and J by 5 bases, with 9 bases between them. CDR3 in DNA: TGTGCCAGCAGTTGGGACGGTGATAATTCACCCCTCCACTTT. Encoded protein: CASSWDGDNSPLHF.

The chain combines TRBV27 with TRBJ2-7; 10 nucleotides match TRBD1. In germline, CDR1 is MNHEY, CDR2 SMNVEV (reference sequence). CDR3 length equals 14 residues. Trimming took 3 bases from V and 5 from J; bases not matched to a gene: 4. The CDR3 reads CASSLWTGGDEQYF. In DNA form, the CDR3 reads TGTGCCAGCAGTTTGTGGACAGGGGGAGACGAGCAGTACTTC.

The rearrangement joins TRBV7-9 to TRBJ1-2, with 7 bases matching TRBD1. The CDR3 is 14 residues long. The germline V gene has CDR1 SEHNR and CDR2 FQNEAQ (reference sequence). V lost 5 bases to trimming and J lost 4 bases; unmatched junction nucleotides: 7. This CDR3 reads CASSHRDRLYGYTF. CDR3 DNA sequence: TGTGCCAGCAGCCACCGGGACAGACTCTATGGCTACACCTTC.

The chain uses TRBV4-1 and TRBJ1-6; D is unclear. The germline gives CDR1 MGHRA, CDR2 YSYEKL. The CDR3 covers 16 residues. V lost 0 bases and J 0 bases, leaving 6 bases between the germline ends. Written as DNA, the CDR3 is TGCGCCAGCAGCCAAGAGATGGGCTCCTATAATTCACCCCTCCACTTT. It translates to CASSQEMGSYNSPLHF.

The chain joins TRBV30 to TRBJ2-1; no reliable D call. Germline V gene data show CDR1 as GTSNPN and CDR2 as SVGIG (reference sequence). Between the trimmed V and J ends, which lost 4 bases and 8 bases, there was a span of 15 bases. The CDR3 covers 13 residues. The CDR3 region has the DNA TGTGCCTGGAATAAGGCTAGATTAGATGAGCAGTTCTTC. Amino acid sequence: CAWNKARLDEQFF.

This clone was observed once. The CDR3 DNA sequence: TGTGCCAGCAGCCAAAGTCCACCTCGCAATTCACCCCTCCACTTT. This gives the protein CASSQSPPRNSPLHF. This chain connects TRBV14 to TRBJ1-6; D remains unclear. Germline values: CDR1 SGHDN, CDR2 FVKESK. This CDR3 spans 15 amino acids. V was shortened by 2 bases and J by 7 bases, with 12 bases between the two germline ends.

Comments on this clone: The sample holds other DNA sequences that translate to the same CDR3. The chain carries TRBV10-3 and TRBJ2-1; D is unclear. Germline assignment: CDR1 ENHRY and CDR2 SYGVKD. The CDR3 contains 11 residues. The V end was cut by 4 bases, the J end by 7 bases, with 5 bases between. CDR3 nucleotide sequence: TGTGCCATCAGTGTAGGGAATGAGCAGTTCTTC. Translation: CAISVGNEQFF.

The chain combines TRBV4-3 with TRBJ2-5; unclear D gene. Trimming took 2 bases from V and 4 from J, leaving 8 bases between them. This CDR3 is 13 amino acids long. Germline V CDR1 and CDR2: LGHNA, YSLEER. The CDR3 protein is CASSQWVGETQYF. The CDR3 region has the DNA TGCGCCAGCAGCCAATGGGTCGGAGAGACCCAGTACTTC.

The CDR3 region is CASSEEDSRDEKLFF. CDR3 nucleotides: TGTGCCAGCAGCGAAGAGGACAGCCGAGATGAAAAACTGTTTTTT. The chain uses TRBV7-2 and TRBJ1-4; a weak D match, TRBD1 (6 bases). Germline V gives CDR1 SGHTA, CDR2 FQGNSA. Trimming pared 5 bases from V and 6 bases from J, leaving 16 bases between. The CDR3 is 15 amino acids.

This sequence joins TRBV7-9 and TRBJ1-4; 9 bases are a match to TRBD1. This CDR3 comprises 14 residues. Germline V gene data show CDR1 as SEHNR and CDR2 as FQNEAQ (reference sequence). The J segment lost 5 bases and the V segment lost 5 bases, leaving 3 bases of the junction unmatched. CDR3 nucleotides: TGTGCCAGCAGCGGGACAGGGTCGAATGAAAAACTGTTTTTT. The encoded protein is CASSGTGSNEKLFF. Looking up the rest from reference TRBV7-9 and TRBJ1-4 gives the full variable domain: DTGVSQNPRHKITKRGQNVTFRCDPISEHNRLYWYRQTLGQGPEFLTYFQNEAQLEKSRLLSDRFSAERPKGSFSTLEIQRTEQGDSAMYLCASSGTGSNEKLFFGSGTQLSVL.

Details on this clone: The same CDR3 is also encoded by other DNA sequences in this sample. The V and J genes are TRBV11-2 and TRBJ2-7; TRBD2 aligns across 11 bases. V lost 4 bases and J lost 3; bases outside the gene matches: 2. The CDR3 spans 14 residues. The germline V gene encodes CDR1 SGHAT and CDR2 FQNNGV. CDR3 sequence reads: CASSSGLAGYEQYF. The CDR3 DNA sequence: TGTGCCAGCAGCTCAGGACTAGCGGGCTACGAGCAGTACTTC.

The CDR3 sequence: CAWSGSGGSYGYTF. The CDR3 DNA reads TGTGCCTGGAGTGGCTCCGGGGGATCGTATGGCTACACCTTC. The J gene is TRBJ1-2, the V gene TRBV30, with D perhaps TRBD1 (5 bases). CDR1 GTSNPN and CDR2 SVGIG come from the germline V gene (reference sequence). The V end was cut by 1 base, the J end by 5 bases, with 14 bases between. The CDR3 covers 14 residues.

The chain joins TRBV5-6 to TRBJ1-2; D remains unclear. Germline CDR1 reads SGHDT; CDR2 reads YYEEEE. The CDR3 is 15 amino acids. V was trimmed by 2 bases and J by 5 bases, leaving 16 bases between them. The CDR3 DNA reads TGTGCCAGCAGCTTAGGCGGGATGGTGGCTTATGGCTACACCTTC. Encoded protein: CASSLGGMVAYGYTF.

Concerning this clone: The sample has other DNA sequences that encode this CDR3 too. The chain combines TRBV2 with TRBJ1-1; D perhaps matches TRBD1 (5 bases). The V end lost 6 bases, the J end lost 1 base, and 9 bases lay between the germline ends. Germline values: CDR1 SNHLY, CDR2 FYNNEI. The CDR3 runs to 13 residues. The CDR3 nucleotides read TGTGCCAGCAGGAGGGGTCAGAACACTGAAGCTTTCTTT. It encodes CASRRGQNTEAFF.